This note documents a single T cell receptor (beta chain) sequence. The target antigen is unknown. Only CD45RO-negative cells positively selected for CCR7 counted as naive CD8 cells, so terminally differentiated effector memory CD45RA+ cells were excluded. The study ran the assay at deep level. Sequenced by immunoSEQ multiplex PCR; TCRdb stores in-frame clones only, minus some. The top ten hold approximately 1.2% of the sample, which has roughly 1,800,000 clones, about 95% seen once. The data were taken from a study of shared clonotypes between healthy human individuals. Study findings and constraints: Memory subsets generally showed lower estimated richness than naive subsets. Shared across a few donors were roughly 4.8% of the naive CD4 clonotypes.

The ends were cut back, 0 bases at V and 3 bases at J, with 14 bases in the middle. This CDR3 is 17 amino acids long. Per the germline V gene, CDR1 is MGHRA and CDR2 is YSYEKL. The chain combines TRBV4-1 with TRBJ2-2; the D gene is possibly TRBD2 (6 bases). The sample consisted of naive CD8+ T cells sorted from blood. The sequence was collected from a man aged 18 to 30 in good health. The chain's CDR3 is CASSQEIREKDTGELFF. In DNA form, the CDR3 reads TGCGCCAGCAGCCAAGAAATCCGGGAGAAGGACACCGGGGAGCTGTTTTTT.